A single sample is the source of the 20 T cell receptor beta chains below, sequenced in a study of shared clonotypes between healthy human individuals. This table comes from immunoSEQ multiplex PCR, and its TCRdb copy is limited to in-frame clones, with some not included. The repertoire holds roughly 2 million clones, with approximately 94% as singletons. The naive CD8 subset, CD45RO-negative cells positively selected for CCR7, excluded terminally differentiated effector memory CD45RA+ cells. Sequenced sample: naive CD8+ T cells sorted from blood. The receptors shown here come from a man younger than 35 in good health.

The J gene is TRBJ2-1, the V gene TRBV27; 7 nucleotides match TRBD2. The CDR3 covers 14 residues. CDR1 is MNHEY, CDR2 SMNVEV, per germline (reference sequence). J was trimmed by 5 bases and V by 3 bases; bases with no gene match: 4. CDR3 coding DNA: TGTGCCAGCAGTTTTCTGGGAGGGGACAATGAGCAGTTCTTC. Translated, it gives CASSFLGGDNEQFF.

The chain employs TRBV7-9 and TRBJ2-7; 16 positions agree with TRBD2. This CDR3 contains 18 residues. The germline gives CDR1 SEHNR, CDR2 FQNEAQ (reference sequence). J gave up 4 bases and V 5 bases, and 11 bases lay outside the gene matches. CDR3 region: CASSHLGLAGGMMYEQYF. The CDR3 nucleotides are TGTGCCAGCAGCCACCTGGGACTAGCGGGAGGGATGATGTACGAGCAGTACTTC.

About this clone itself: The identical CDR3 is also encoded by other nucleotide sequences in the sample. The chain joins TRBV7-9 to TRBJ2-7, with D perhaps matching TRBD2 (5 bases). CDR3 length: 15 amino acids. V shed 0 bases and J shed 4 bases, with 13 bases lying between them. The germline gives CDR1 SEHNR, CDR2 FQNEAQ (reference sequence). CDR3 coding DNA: TGTGCCAGCAGCTTAGCTGGCGGTCGCGGGTACGAGCAGTACTTC. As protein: CASSLAGGRGYEQYF.

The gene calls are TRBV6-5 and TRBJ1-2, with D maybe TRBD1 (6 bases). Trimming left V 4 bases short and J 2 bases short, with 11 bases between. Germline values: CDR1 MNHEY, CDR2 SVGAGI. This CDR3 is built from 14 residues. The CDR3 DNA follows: TGTGCCAGCAGTTTTGGGGACACCAACTATGGCTACACCTTC. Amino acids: CASSFGDTNYGYTF.

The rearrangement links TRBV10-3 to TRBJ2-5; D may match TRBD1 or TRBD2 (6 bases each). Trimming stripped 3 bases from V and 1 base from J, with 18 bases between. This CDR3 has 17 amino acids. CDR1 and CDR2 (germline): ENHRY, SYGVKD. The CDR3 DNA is TGTGCCATCAGTGACCCCGAGGGGGGCCGTGGCCAAGAGACCCAGTACTTC. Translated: CAISDPEGGRGQETQYF.

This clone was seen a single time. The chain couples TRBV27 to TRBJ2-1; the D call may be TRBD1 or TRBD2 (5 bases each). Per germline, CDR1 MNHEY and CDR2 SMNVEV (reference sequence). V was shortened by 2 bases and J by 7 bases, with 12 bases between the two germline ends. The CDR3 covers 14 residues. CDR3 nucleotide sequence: TGTGCCAGCAGTTTAGGGGGAGATAGTAATGAGCAGTTCTTC. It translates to CASSLGGDSNEQFF.

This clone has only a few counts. The CDR3 spells CASSYDYEQYF. CDR3 bases: TGTGCCAGCAGTTACGACTACGAGCAGTACTTC. This chain connects TRBV6-5 to TRBJ2-7; D ambiguous. The germline V and J ends were trimmed by 2 bases and 3 bases, with 2 bases remaining between them. Germline loops: CDR1 MNHEY, CDR2 SVGAGI. The CDR3 length is 11 residues.

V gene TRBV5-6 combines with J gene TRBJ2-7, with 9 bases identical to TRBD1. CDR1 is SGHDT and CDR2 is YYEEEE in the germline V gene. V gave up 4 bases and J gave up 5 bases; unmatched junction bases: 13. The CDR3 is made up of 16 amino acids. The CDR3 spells CASSLGYRDRDHEQYF. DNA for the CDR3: TGTGCCAGCAGCCTGGGGTATCGGGACAGGGACCACGAGCAGTACTTC.

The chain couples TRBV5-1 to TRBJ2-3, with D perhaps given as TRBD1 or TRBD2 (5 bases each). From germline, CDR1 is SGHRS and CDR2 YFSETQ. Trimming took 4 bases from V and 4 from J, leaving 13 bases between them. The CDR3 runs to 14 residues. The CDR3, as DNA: TGCGCCAGCAGCCTTCGTTGGGACCCAGATACGCAGTATTTT. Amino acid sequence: CASSLRWDPDTQYF.

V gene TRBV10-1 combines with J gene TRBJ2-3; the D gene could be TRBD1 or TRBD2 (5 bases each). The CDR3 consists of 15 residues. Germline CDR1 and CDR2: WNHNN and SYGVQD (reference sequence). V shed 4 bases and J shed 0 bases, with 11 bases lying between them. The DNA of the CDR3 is TGCGCCAGCAGTGGGGACGAATCTAGCACAGATACGCAGTATTTT. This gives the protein CASSGDESSTDTQYF.

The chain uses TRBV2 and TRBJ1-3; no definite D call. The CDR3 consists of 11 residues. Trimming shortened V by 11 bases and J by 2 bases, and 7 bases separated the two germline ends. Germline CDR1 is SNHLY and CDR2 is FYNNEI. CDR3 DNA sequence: TGTGCCCATCAGGCTGGAAACACCATATATTTT. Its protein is CAHQAGNTIYF.

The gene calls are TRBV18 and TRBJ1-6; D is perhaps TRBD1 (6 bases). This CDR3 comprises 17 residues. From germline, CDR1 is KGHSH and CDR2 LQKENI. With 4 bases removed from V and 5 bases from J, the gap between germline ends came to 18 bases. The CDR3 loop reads CASSREGGNSNNSPLHF. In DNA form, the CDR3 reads TGTGCCAGCTCACGCGAAGGGGGTAATTCGAATAATTCACCCCTCCACTTT. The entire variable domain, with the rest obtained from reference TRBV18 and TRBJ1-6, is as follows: NAGVMQNPRHLVRRRGQEARLRCSPMKGHSHVYWYRQLPEEGLKFMVYLQKENIIDESGMPKERFSAEFPKEGPSILRIQQVVRGDSAAYFCASSREGGNSNNSPLHFGNGTRLTVT.

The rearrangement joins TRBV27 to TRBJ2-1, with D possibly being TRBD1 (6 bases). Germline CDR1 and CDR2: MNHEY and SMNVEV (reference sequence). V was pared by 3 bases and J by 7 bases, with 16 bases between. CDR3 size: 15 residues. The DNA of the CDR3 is TGTGCCAGCAGTTTCCTCAGGGGATCGGGAAATGAGCAGTTCTTC. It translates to CASSFLRGSGNEQFF.

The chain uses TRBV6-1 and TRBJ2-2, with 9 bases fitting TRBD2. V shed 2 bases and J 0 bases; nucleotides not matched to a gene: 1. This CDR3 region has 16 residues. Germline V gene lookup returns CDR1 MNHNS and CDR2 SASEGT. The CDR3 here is CASSELAGTNTGELFF. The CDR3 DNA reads TGTGCCAGCAGTGAACTAGCGGGGACGAACACCGGGGAGCTGTTTTTT.

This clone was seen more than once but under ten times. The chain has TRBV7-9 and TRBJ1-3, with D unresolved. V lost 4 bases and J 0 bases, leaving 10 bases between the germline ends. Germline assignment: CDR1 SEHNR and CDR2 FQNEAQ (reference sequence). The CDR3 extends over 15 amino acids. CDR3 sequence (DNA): TGTGCCAGCAGCTCCGACGGAAACTCTGGAAACACCATATATTTT. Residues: CASSSDGNSGNTIYF.

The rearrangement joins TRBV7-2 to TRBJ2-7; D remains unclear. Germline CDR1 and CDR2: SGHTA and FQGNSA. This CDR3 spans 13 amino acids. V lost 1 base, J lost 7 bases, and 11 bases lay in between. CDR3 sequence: CASSLDLSDEQYF. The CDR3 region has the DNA TGTGCCAGCAGCTTAGATTTGTCGGATGAGCAGTACTTC.

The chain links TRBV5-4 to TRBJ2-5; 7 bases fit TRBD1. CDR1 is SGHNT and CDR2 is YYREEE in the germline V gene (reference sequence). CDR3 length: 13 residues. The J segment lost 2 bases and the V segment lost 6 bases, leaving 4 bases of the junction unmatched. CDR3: CASNRGQQETQYF. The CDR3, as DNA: TGTGCCAGCAACCGGGGACAGCAAGAGACCCAGTACTTC.

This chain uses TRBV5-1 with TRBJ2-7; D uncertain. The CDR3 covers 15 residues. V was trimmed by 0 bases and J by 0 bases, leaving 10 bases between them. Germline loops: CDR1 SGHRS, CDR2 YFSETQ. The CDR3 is CASSLVRAPSYEQYF. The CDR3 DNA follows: TGCGCCAGCAGCTTGGTCCGAGCCCCCTCCTACGAGCAGTACTTC.

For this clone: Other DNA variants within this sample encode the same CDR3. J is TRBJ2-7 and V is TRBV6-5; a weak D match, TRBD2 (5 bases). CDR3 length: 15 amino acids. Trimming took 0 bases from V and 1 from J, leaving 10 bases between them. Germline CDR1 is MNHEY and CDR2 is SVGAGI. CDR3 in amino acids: CASSYSSGDSYEQYF. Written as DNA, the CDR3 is TGTGCCAGCAGTTACTCGAGCGGAGATTCCTACGAGCAGTACTTC.

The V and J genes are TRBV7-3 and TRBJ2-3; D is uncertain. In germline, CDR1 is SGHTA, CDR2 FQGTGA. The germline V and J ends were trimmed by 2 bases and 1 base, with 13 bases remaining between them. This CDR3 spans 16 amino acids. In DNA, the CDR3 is TGTGCCAGCAGCTTAGGGATCTCTCGGGGCACAGATACGCAGTATTTT. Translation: CASSLGISRGTDTQYF. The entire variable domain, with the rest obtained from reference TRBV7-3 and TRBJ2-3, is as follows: GAGVSQTPSNKVTEKGKYVELRCDPISGHTALYWYRQSLGQGPEFLIYFQGTGAADDSGLPNDRFFAVRPEGSVSTLKIQRTERGDSAVYLCASSLGISRGTDTQYFGPGTRLTVL.